The next 23 T cell receptor beta chains were all read from a single sample in a study of response to subunit inactivated influenza vaccine. Each CDR3 protein gets one entry after TCRdb re-called the RT-PCR reads with MiXCR. The table shows 710,000 or so distinct CDR3 sequences, with 15% to 19% occurring only once. The sample was PBMCs from blood, taken 11 to 12 days after vaccination. The source of these receptors is a man in his fifties who received an inactivated influenza vaccine.

This clonotype was seen repeatedly, ten times or more. The V and J genes are TRBV29-1 and TRBJ1-1; perhaps TRBD1 as D (5 bases). This CDR3 spans 13 amino acids. Per the germline V gene, CDR1 is SQVTM and CDR2 is ANQGSEA. V gave up 5 bases and J gave up 1 base, with 11 bases separating them. The CDR3 reads CSVSPGTNTEAFF. Here the CDR3 DNA reads TGCAGCGTTAGTCCAGGGACGAACACTGAAGCTTTCTTT.

This clonotype was picked up a small number of times. This chain joins TRBV29-1 and TRBJ1-1, with D unclear. V was cut by 3 bases and J by 4 bases, with 15 bases left in between. Looked up from germline, CDR1 is SQVTM and CDR2 is ANQGSEA. CDR3 size: 14 residues. CDR3 region: CSVETGFRSTEAFF. The CDR3 nucleotides read TGCAGCGTTGAGACGGGGTTCAGAAGCACTGAAGCTTTCTTT.

This clonotype turned up a few times. V is TRBV5-1 and J is TRBJ2-2, with unresolved D. This CDR3 has 16 residues. CDR1 SGHRS and CDR2 YFSETQ come from the germline V gene. V was trimmed by 6 bases and J by 1 base, leaving 16 bases between them. CDR3 sequence: CASTPGWGKNTGELFF. CDR3 coding DNA: TGCGCCAGCACCCCTGGGTGGGGTAAGAACACCGGGGAGCTGTTTTTT.

This clonotype was seen a few times. The rearrangement joins TRBV18 to TRBJ2-5, with 10 nucleotides matching TRBD2. CDR3 size: 17 residues. V shed 3 bases and J 5 bases; nucleotides not matched to a gene: 12. The germline gives CDR1 KGHSH, CDR2 LQKENI. The CDR3 DNA reads as TGTGCCAGCTCACCCTTATCCCAGCGGGAGGGCCTTGAGACCCAGTACTTC. This codes for CASSPLSQREGLETQYF.

The genes are TRBV14 and TRBJ2-7; tentative D call: TRBD1 (6 bases). The germline V and J ends were trimmed by 1 base and 6 bases, with 19 bases remaining between them. The CDR3 runs to 16 residues. The V gene's germline CDR1 is SGHDN and CDR2 FVKESK. This CDR3 reads CASSQVFRGTKVEQYF. The CDR3 DNA reads as TGTGCCAGCAGCCAAGTATTCAGGGGTACTAAGGTCGAGCAGTACTTC.

This clonotype was seen a handful of times. The chain employs TRBV18 and TRBJ2-2; D uncertain. Germline V gene data show CDR1 as KGHSH and CDR2 as LQKENI. V was shortened by 0 bases and J by 0 bases, with 11 bases between the two germline ends. The CDR3 runs 17 residues. CDR3 protein: CASSPPSGASNTGELFF. Written as DNA, the CDR3 is TGTGCCAGCTCACCACCTTCGGGCGCGTCGAACACCGGGGAGCTGTTTTTT.

The chain couples TRBV7-8 to TRBJ2-3; 11 bases map to TRBD2. This CDR3 has 17 amino acids. Germline CDR1 reads SGHVS; CDR2 reads FQNEAQ. The V gene end was trimmed by 0 bases and the J gene end by 6 bases; junction bases not matched to a gene: 8. The CDR3 region is CASSLAFLAGGLDTQYF. CDR3 nucleotides: TGTGCCAGCAGCTTAGCGTTTCTAGCGGGAGGACTGGATACGCAGTATTTT. Full variable domain (remainder filled in from reference TRBV7-8 and TRBJ2-3): GAGVSQSPRYKVAKRGQDVALRCDPISGHVSLFWYQQALGQGPEFLTYFQNEAQLDKSGLPSDRFFAERPEGSVSTLKIQRTQQEDSAVYLCASSLAFLAGGLDTQYFGPGTRLTVL.

This clonotype was seen repeatedly, ten times or more. The CDR3 region has the DNA TGTGCCAGCAGCCCTCCTAGCGGTGGGGGCACCGGGGAGCTGTTTTTT. This sequence encodes CASSPPSGGGTGELFF. The chain couples TRBV7-9 to TRBJ2-2; TRBD2 matches at 7 bases. Germline values: CDR1 SEHNR, CDR2 FQNEAQ (reference sequence). The J segment lost 4 bases and the V segment lost 5 bases, leaving 10 bases of the junction unmatched. This CDR3 is 16 amino acids long.

The CDR3 region has the DNA TGCAGTGCTAGAGATAGTAGTGGGGGGAACACTGAAGCTTTCTTT. Translating it yields CSARDSSGGNTEAFF. V usage is TRBV20-1 and J usage is TRBJ1-1; possibly TRBD1 for D (5 bases). The CDR3 consists of 15 residues. CDR1 DFQATT and CDR2 SNEGSKA come from the germline V gene (reference sequence). The V end lost 0 bases, the J end lost 1 base, and 12 bases lay between the germline ends.

A few counts support this clonotype. V usage is TRBV9 and J usage is TRBJ2-2; tentative D call: TRBD1 (7 bases). CDR1 SGDLS and CDR2 YYNGEE come from the germline V gene. V lost 0 bases, J lost 4 bases, and 10 bases lay in between. The length of the CDR3 is 15 residues. The CDR3 DNA follows: TGTGCCAGCAGCGTAGCAGGGGGGTTCACCGGGGAGCTGTTTTTT. As protein: CASSVAGGFTGELFF. The full variable domain, completed using reference TRBV9 and TRBJ2-2, is DSGVTQTPKHLITATGQRVTLRCSPRSGDLSVYWYQQSLDQGLQFLIQYYNGEERAKGNILERFSAQQFPDLHSELNLSSLELGDSALYFCASSVAGGFTGELFFGEGSRLTVL.

CDR3 sequence (DNA): TGTGCCAGCACAGCCACGGGACAGGGATACAATGAGCAGTTCTTC. It encodes CASTATGQGYNEQFF. The V and J genes are TRBV3-1 and TRBJ2-1; 9 bases line up with TRBD1. Germline CDR1 is LGHDT and CDR2 is YNNKEL (reference sequence). This CDR3 is 15 amino acids long. J lost 4 bases, V lost 7 bases, and 8 bases had no gene match.

The chain recombines TRBV28 with TRBJ2-1; tentatively, D is TRBD2 (6 bases). CDR3 size: 16 residues. V lost 5 bases and J lost 4, with 18 bases in between. In germline, CDR1 is MDHEN, CDR2 SYDVKM. CDR3: CASSTLAASAYNEQFF. For the CDR3, the DNA is TGTGCCAGCAGTACCCTCGCAGCTAGCGCTTACAATGAGCAGTTCTTC. Full variable domain (rest looked up from reference TRBV28 and TRBJ2-1): DVKVTQSSRYLVKRTGEKVFLECVQDMDHENMFWYRQDPGLGLRLIYFSYDVKMKEKGDIPEGYSVSREKKERFSLILESASTNQTSMYLCASSTLAASAYNEQFFGPGTRLTVL.

The sample holds a few counts of this clonotype. The chain combines TRBV27 with TRBJ2-2, with TRBD1 as a possible D gene (6 bases). Trimming pared 10 bases from V and 3 bases from J, leaving 9 bases between. The CDR3 has 12 residues. The germline gives CDR1 MNHEY, CDR2 SMNVEV (reference sequence). CDR3 sequence: CAIGGYTGELFF. In DNA, the CDR3 is TGTGCCATAGGGGGTTACACCGGGGAGCTGTTTTTT.

Regarding this clonotype: The junction and the germline gene differ at one end; a read error may be behind it. The chain carries TRBV6-2 or TRBV6-3 and TRBJ2-5; 11 bases are shared with TRBD2. The CDR3 has 15 amino acids. Germline V gene data show CDR1 as MNHEY and CDR2 as SVGEGT. The CDR3 DNA is TGTGTCAGCAGGAGTAGCGGGGGGGCCGGAGAGACCCAGTACTTC. Amino acids: CVSRSSGGAGETQYF.

The rearrangement joins TRBV4-2 to TRBJ1-2; D unclear. With 0 bases removed from V and 6 bases from J, the gap between germline ends came to 8 bases. The CDR3 consists of 13 residues. The germline V gene encodes CDR1 LGHNA and CDR2 YNFKEQ. The CDR3 reads CASSQDLDDGYTF. CDR3 sequence (DNA): TGTGCCAGCAGCCAAGATCTTGATGATGGCTACACCTTC.

As to this clonotype: Since a much larger clone is just one base distant, this may be a read error. J is TRBJ2-2 and V is TRBV10-3, with TRBD2 as a possible D gene (5 bases). CDR1 ENHRY and CDR2 SYGVKD come from the germline V gene. CDR3 size: 13 residues. The CDR3 DNA follows: TGTGCCATCAGTGGTGACGGAACCGGGGAGCTGTCTTTT. Encoded protein: CAISGDGTGELSF.

The chain joins TRBV5-6 to TRBJ2-1; D call uncertain. The CDR3 is 14 amino acids. Germline V gene sequence: CDR1 SGHDT, CDR2 YYEEEE. The germline V and J ends were trimmed by 2 bases and 3 bases, with 9 bases remaining between them. DNA of the CDR3: TGTGCCAGCAGCTTACGGGCCCTCTACAATGAGCAGTTCTTC. This encodes CASSLRALYNEQFF.

This chain links TRBV2 with TRBJ2-1; maybe TRBD2 (7 bases). V dropped 7 bases and J dropped 8 bases, with 21 bases sitting between them. CDR1 and CDR2 from the germline V gene are SNHLY and FYNNEI. The CDR3 is made up of 15 amino acids. Written as DNA, the CDR3 is TGTGCCAGCAATGGGGGGGACACACTCGGCGATGAGCAGTTCTTC. Translated, it gives CASNGGDTLGDEQFF.

This clonotype was recorded a few times. V gene TRBV11-1 combines with J gene TRBJ2-1; 7 nucleotides agree with TRBD2. Germline-derived CDR1 and CDR2 are SGHAT and FQDESV (reference sequence). The CDR3 contains 13 residues. The trim removed 0 bases at V and 10 bases at J, leaving 3 bases unmatched. CDR3 in amino acids: CASSLAGGREQFF. In nucleotides, the CDR3 is TGTGCCAGCAGCTTAGCGGGGGGGAGGGAGCAGTTCTTC.

This chain uses TRBV5-5 with TRBJ2-7; the match to TRBD2 covers 8 bases. Per germline, CDR1 SGHKS and CDR2 YYEKEE (reference sequence). The CDR3 totals 16 residues. V shed 2 bases, J shed 4 bases, and the junction held 11 bases outside the gene matches. The CDR3 spells CASSFTGGPLGYEQYF. CDR3 bases: TGTGCCAGCAGCTTCACGGGAGGGCCGCTAGGTTACGAGCAGTACTTC.

The genes are TRBV2 and TRBJ2-7; the D gene is possibly TRBD1 (6 bases). The germline V and J ends were trimmed by 6 bases and 4 bases, with 13 bases remaining between them. In germline, CDR1 is SNHLY, CDR2 FYNNEI. The CDR3 runs to 13 residues. CDR3 loop: CASRGDTEYEQYF. The CDR3 region has the DNA TGTGCCAGCAGGGGGGACACCGAATACGAGCAGTACTTC.

This clonotype was counted between two and nine times. The gene calls are TRBV12-3 or TRBV12-4 and TRBJ2-1; no clear D. The V and J ends lost 5 bases and 0 bases respectively, with 11 bases between them. CDR3 length: 15 amino acids. CDR3 region: CASSPRFSSYNEQFF. In DNA form, the CDR3 reads TGTGCCAGCAGTCCCCGATTTAGCTCCTACAATGAGCAGTTCTTC.

This chain joins TRBV11-2 and TRBJ2-3; 9 bases fit TRBD2. Losses at the gene ends were 3 bases for V and 0 bases for J; bases not matched to a gene: 10. The CDR3 has 18 residues. Germline V CDR1 and CDR2: SGHAT, FQNNGV. CDR3 protein: CASSLRAGGESSTDTQYF. The CDR3, as DNA: TGTGCCAGCAGCTTGAGAGCGGGAGGAGAGTCTAGCACAGATACGCAGTATTTT.